This T cell receptor (beta chain) was profiled in a study of shared clonotypes between healthy human individuals. Germline CDR1 and CDR2: SGDLS and YYNGEE. J lost 3 bases, V lost 4 bases, and 8 bases had no gene match. The CDR3 sequence is 15 residues long. To note about this clone: The target antigen is unknown.

It was CD45RO-negative cells, positively selected for CCR7, that made up naive CD8 cells, with terminally differentiated effector memory CD45RA+ cells excluded. Genomic DNA of every subset was divided equally among multiple immunoSEQ plates. TCRdb's table, derived via immunoSEQ multiplex PCR, lists solely in-frame clones and lacks some. The sample lists around 2.1 million clones; 90% to 95% were seen once. Overall study findings and caveats: Naive subsets typically showed greater estimated richness than memory subsets. Exclusively blood specimens were collected; tissue repertoires likely differ. Several donors shared 4.5% to 6.5% of their naive CD4 clonotypes.

The chain couples TRBV9 to TRBJ2-7, with 9 bases identical to TRBD2. The sequence came from a man younger than 30 in good health. Some clones in this sample may be carry-over from other donors' samples. Material: naive CD8+ T cells from PBMCs. This CDR3 is CASSPAGLADYEQYF. The CDR3, as DNA: TGTGCCAGCAGCCCAGCGGGACTAGCAGACTACGAGCAGTACTTC.